These T cell receptor beta chains were read from a single sample in a study of cytotoxic CD8 clonotypes in ibrutinib-treated CLL. Assay used: immunoSEQ multiplex PCR; TCRdb lists only in-frame clones, some missing. This sample yields more than 12,000 clones, of which around 64% are seen a single time; about an eighth belongs to the top ten. This specimen consisted of PBMCs, obtained before ibrutinib treatment. The receptor source for this set is a human donor with chronic lymphocytic leukemia. CDR3s include the opening cysteine and the closing phenylalanine or tryptophan. The D gene is left open where the match is weak. Some rows have no size entry. The others give once, few or many, or a class for an expanded clone.

once	.	TRBV5-4	TRBJ1-2	TGTGCCAGCAGCTTTGGGACTAACTATGGCTACACCTTC	CASSFGTNYGYTF
.	.	TRBV6-4	TRBJ1-1	TGTGCCAGCAGTCGGAATGGGGAAACTGAAGCTTTCTTT	CASSRNGETEAFF
once	TRBD2	TRBV5-1	TRBJ2-1	TGCGCCAGCAGCTTGTCGTCTAGCGGGAGCACTGAGCAGTTCTTC	CASSLSSSGSTEQFF
few	TRBD2	TRBV9	TRBJ2-5	TGTGCCAGCAGCGTGGGACTAGCGGAGACCCAGTACTTC	CASSVGLAETQYF
once	TRBD2	TRBV7-9	TRBJ2-7	TGTGCCAGCAGCTCCGGACTAGCGGGAGGGCATCCCTACGAGCAGTACTTC	CASSSGLAGGHPYEQYF
.	.	TRBV7-9	TRBJ1-6	TGTGCCAGCAGCCCTACGGGAAGACATAATTCACCCCTCCACTTT	CASSPTGRHNSPLHF
.	.	TRBV11-1	TRBJ2-1	TGTGCCAGCAGCTTAGCCCCCCAGATACGGGGTGAGCAGTTCTTC	CASSLAPQIRGEQFF
.	.	TRBV4-2	TRBJ1-6	TGTGCCAGCAGCCAAGAGGCTGGGCTTGGGAATTCACCCCTCCACTTT	CASSQEAGLGNSPLHF
once	.	TRBV28	TRBJ1-1	TGTGTGGTCTTCTCATCCACTGAAGCTTTCTTT	CVVFSSTEAFF
.	.	TRBV28	TRBJ2-5	TGTGCCAGCAGTTTGTTTGTGTCAGGGACCCAGTACTTC	CASSLFVSGTQYF
.	TRBD1	TRBV19	TRBJ2-5	TGTGCCACCTCACGGACAGGTCAAGAGACCCAGTACTTC	CATSRTGQETQYF
.	TRBD2	TRBV27	TRBJ2-3	TGTGCCAGCAGTTTACTATTCTCTAGCGGAGGCACAGATACGCAGTATTTT	CASSLLFSSGGTDTQYF
.	.	TRBV4-1	TRBJ2-4	TGCGCCAGCAGCCAAGAAGGGCAGGGAAACATTCAGTACTTC	CASSQEGQGNIQYF
.	.	TRBV5-1	TRBJ1-1	TGCGCCAGCAGCTACGATTCAGGGAACACTGAAGCTTTCTTT	CASSYDSGNTEAFF
.	.	TRBV28	TRBJ2-3	TGTGCCAGCAAAAGGGAACGGCAGTATTTT	CASKRERQYF
.	.	TRBV6-5	TRBJ1-6	TGTGCCAGCGGGCAGATAAACTACAATTCACCCCTCCACTTT	CASGQINYNSPLHF
medium-sized	TRBD1	TRBV5-8	TRBJ2-6	TGTGCCAGCAGCTGGGGACAGGGGAGGTCTGGGGCCAACGTCCTGACTTTC	CASSWGQGRSGANVLTF
.	.	TRBV27	TRBJ2-3	TGTGCCAGCAGTTTATTGACAGCTGTCCGGGATACGCAGTATTTT	CASSLLTAVRDTQYF
.	.	TRBV21-1	TRBJ2-5	TGTGCCAGCAGCAAAATAGAAGGTGGAAGGGAGACCCAGTACTTC	CASSKIEGGRETQYF
.	.	TRBV2	TRBJ1-5	TGTGCCAGTCAGCGGACAGTGGGGGACAATAGCAATCAGCCCCAGCATTTT	CASQRTVGDNSNQPQHF
few	TRBD2	TRBV13	TRBJ2-2	TGTGCCAGCAGCTCAAGGCTAGCGGTGGGCACCGGGGAGCTGTTTTTT	CASSSRLAVGTGELFF
.	.	TRBV5-5	TRBJ1-6	TGTGCCAGCAGCTTTGAGGGAGTAGGTTCACCCCTCCACTTT	CASSFEGVGSPLHF
.	TRBD1	TRBV18	TRBJ1-1	TGTGCCAGCTCAAATACAGGGGCCACTGAAGCTTTCTTT	CASSNTGATEAFF
.	.	TRBV9	TRBJ1-2	TGTGCCAGCAGCGTAGGGTCGGGGTCGGATGGCTACACCTTC	CASSVGSGSDGYTF
.	.	TRBV19	TRBJ2-7	TGTGCCAGTAGTACACCCAGGGTTCCTGATTCCTACGAGCAGTACTTC	CASSTPRVPDSYEQYF
.	.	TRBV27	TRBJ2-5	TGTGCCAGCAGTGCACTCCTTAGCGGGGACAGGGAGACCCAGTACTTC	CASSALLSGDRETQYF
.	TRBD2	TRBV27	TRBJ2-1	TGTGCCAGCAGTCCGTTAGCGGGAGCTGAGCAGTTCTTC	CASSPLAGAEQFF
.	TRBD2	TRBV7-2	TRBJ2-5	TGTGCCAGCAGCTTAGTCCTAGCGGGAGCCCTAGGGGTGACCCAGTACTTC	CASSLVLAGALGVTQYF
.	.	TRBV5-5	TRBJ2-7	TGTGCCAGCATCCTAGGCCCCTACGAGCAGTACTTC	CASILGPYEQYF
.	TRBD2	TRBV7-6	TRBJ2-5	TGTGCCAGCAGCCCAGTGGGCGGGAGAAATGGTGGGACCCAGTACTTC	CASSPVGGRNGGTQYF
.	TRBD1	TRBV14	TRBJ2-5	TGTGCCAGCAGCCAAGAACAGGGGGTCGGAGAGACCCAGTACTTC	CASSQEQGVGETQYF
.	.	TRBV19	TRBJ1-1	TGTGCCAGTATGGGCGTTAGTCCCGAAGCTTTCTTT	CASMGVSPEAFF
.	.	TRBV15	TRBJ2-5	TGTGCCACCAGCAGAGGCAGGGATCAAGAGACCCAGTACTTC	CATSRGRDQETQYF
few	TRBD1	TRBV6-1	TRBJ1-2	TGTGCCAGCCAATCAGGGGGAGGTGGCTACACCTTC	CASQSGGGGYTF
few	.	TRBV19	TRBJ2-1	TGTGCCAGTAGTATAGGGGGTTTGGGCGAGCAGTTCTTC	CASSIGGLGEQFF
.	.	TRBV18	TRBJ2-3	TGTGCCAGCTCACCGAACAGTCTCACAGATACGCAGTATTTT	CASSPNSLTDTQYF
.	.	TRBV5-1	TRBJ1-1	TGCGCCAGCAGTGGCTCGTTGGACACTGAAGCTTTCTTT	CASSGSLDTEAFF
few	TRBD1	TRBV11-3	TRBJ2-3	TGTGCCAGCAGCCCGGGACAGTCGAGAGATACGCAGTATTTT	CASSPGQSRDTQYF
.	.	TRBV27	TRBJ2-5	TGTGCCAGCAGTCCCACGAGTAGGCAAGAGACCCAGTACTTC	CASSPTSRQETQYF
.	.	TRBV5-6	TRBJ2-2	TGTGCCAGCAGCTTCACCGGGGAGCTGTTTTTT	CASSFTGELFF
.	.	TRBV4-2	TRBJ2-6	TGTGCCAGCAGACCCAGGTTCAGGCCTGGGGCCAACGTCCTGACTTTC	CASRPRFRPGANVLTF
.	.	TRBV2	TRBJ1-5	TGTGCCAGCAGTGTTGGGGATCAGCCCCAGCATTTT	CASSVGDQPQHF
.	TRBD1	TRBV5-4	TRBJ1-4	TGTGCCAGCAGCTTCGAGGGGGCGCCGGAAAAACTGTTTTTT	CASSFEGAPEKLFF
.	TRBD1	TRBV28	TRBJ2-2	TGTGCCAGCACAGGACAGGGGGCCGGGGCCGGGGAGCTGTTTTTT	CASTGQGAGAGELFF
.	.	TRBV28	TRBJ2-2	TGTGCCAGCCACGAAGGAGGGGGGGAACGTCCCTTTTTT	CASHEGGGERPFF
.	.	TRBV2	TRBJ2-7	TGTGCCAGCAGTGATCGTCAGCCCTACGAGCAGTACTTC	CASSDRQPYEQYF
.	.	TRBV25-1	TRBJ1-3	TGTGCCAGCAGCTTCTCTGGAAACACCATATATTTT	CASSFSGNTIYF
.	.	TRBV6-4	TRBJ2-1	TGTGCCAGCAGTGACCTTACGGGGGGCCGCCCCCGGGAGCAGTTCTTC	CASSDLTGGRPREQFF
.	TRBD1	TRBV7-9	TRBJ1-5	TGTGCCAGCAGCCGAGGGGGCAGCAATCAGCCCCAGCATTTT	CASSRGGSNQPQHF
.	.	TRBV2	TRBJ2-5	TGTGCCAGTTGGGACTTACGGCCCGAGACCCAGTACTTC	CASWDLRPETQYF
.	.	TRBV2	TRBJ1-6	TGTGCCAGCAGTTCAGACCGGGGATCACCCCTCCACTTT	CASSSDRGSPLHF
.	TRBD2	TRBV19	TRBJ2-2	TGTGCCAGTGGGGGGGCCGGGGAGCTGTTTTTT	CASGGAGELFF
.	.	TRBV7-7	TRBJ2-5	TGTGCCAGCAGCGTCGACTGGGTTCAAGAGACCCAGTACTTC	CASSVDWVQETQYF